The present T cell receptor beta chain was sequenced within a study of CD8 T cells in Susac syndrome (dated by TCRdb to between 2018 and 2021). For the study in its entirety: The study used repertoire sequencing to test whether antigen drove CD8+ T cell activation and differentiation in Susac syndrome. The study compared CD8+ T cell repertoire clonality among around 11 healthy donors, about 14 Susac syndrome patients and roughly 15 multiple sclerosis patients. Paper-wide results and their limitations: The number of individuals in the TCR sequencing and HLA analysis was recognized as being relatively small.

RNA was extracted with the RNeasy kit and about 0.5 to 1 ug was reverse transcribed using random hexamers. The immunoSEQ multiplex PCR assay, which covers 54 Vbeta and 13 Jbeta segments, was used to amplify TCR beta CDR3 regions. PCR amplification bias was corrected using a synthetic template baseline for primer optimization and computational correction. In the original analysis: Reads were annotated to V, D and J genes according to IMGT and were analyzed with immunoSEQ Analyzer, with only productive sequences retained. Clonality was computed as one minus Shannon entropy normalized by log2 of the number of productive unique sequences. For each patient and control, public and private clones were evaluated within the 100 most prevalent clones. Susac-specific clones were defined as absent from healthy and MS cohorts, around 980 published viral clones and other ImmuneACCESS disease sequences. TCRdb trimmed the raw reads at Q25, called clones with MiXCR and kept productive beta chains. Each CDR3 protein appears once, grouped with its most common genes and DNA. TCRdb's processing, not the authors' own work, is the source of the V and J calls. The sample records tens of thousands of distinct CDR3 sequences, 93% of which are singletons. Of the sample, about 0.51% falls within the top ten clones.

High-throughput TCR beta sequencing profiled peripheral blood CD8+ and CD4+ T cells from healthy donors, Susac syndrome patients and multiple sclerosis patients. Multiple sclerosis controls were treatment-naive patients with stable or active relapsing-remitting disease fulfilling revised McDonald criteria. CD8+ TEMRA cells were enriched by FACS, while bulk CD8+ and CD4+ T cells were purified by magnetic negative isolation. Blood was collected in EDTA tubes and processed within 24 hours, with PBMCs isolated through density gradient centrifugation. PBMCs intended for TCR sequencing were cryopreserved in liquid nitrogen and were subsequently thawed in a 37 degrees C water bath. A purity of at least 90% was achieved for sorted or isolated CD4+, CD8+ and CD8+ TEMRA cells. A note on this clonotype: The specificity of this receptor is unknown. No qualities accompany the bases; no much larger clone lies one base away.

Specimen: CD8+ T cells from PBMCs. The origin of this receptor is a human donor with multiple sclerosis.

The DNA sequence reads TGTGCCACCAGCCTTACAGGTTCCTATGGCTACACCTTC. It translates as CATSLTGSYGYTF. The chain is encoded by TRBV15 joined to TRBJ1-2, with a weak D call of TRBD1 (5 bases match). Looking up the germline V gene (reference sequence) yields CDR1 LNHNV and CDR2 YYDKDF. The CDR3 runs 13 amino acids, cysteine and phenylalanine included. Left in the record is the CDR3 DNA by itself, 39 bases read in frame from the first base. The junction shows trimming of 5 bases on V and 4 bases on J, plus 11 bases between the germline ends.